These T cell receptor beta chains were read from a single sample in a study of T-cell reconstitution after alpha-beta-depleted transplantation in children. TCRdb reprocessed the PCR reads with MiXCR, giving one entry per CDR3 protein. Seen here are about 400,000 distinct CDR3 sequences, about 20% observed once, and the top ten hold less than 4.5%. Sequencing used PBMCs from the stem cell graft donor, obtained from the stem cell graft. The receptor source for this set is a human donor who donated a stem cell graft to a child with acute myeloid leukemia. CDR3s include the opening cysteine and the closing phenylalanine or tryptophan. Each record gives: clone size, J gene, V gene, D gene, CDR3 DNA, CDR3 protein. D genes are given only for firm matches. The listing skips clone size in some rows; elsewhere it reads once, few, many or a size class.

clone_size: NA; j_call: TRBJ1-5; v_call: TRBV20-1; d_call: NA; cdr3_nt: TGCAGTGCTTTCAGGGTGGGCAATCAGCCCCAGCATTTT; cdr3_aa: CSAFRVGNQPQHF
clone_size: few; j_call: TRBJ2-1; v_call: TRBV12-3/TRBV12-4; d_call: NA; cdr3_nt: TGTGCCAGCAGTCTCCCCGGGACACCTTACAATGAGCAGTTCTTC; cdr3_aa: CASSLPGTPYNEQFF
clone_size: NA; j_call: TRBJ2-7; v_call: TRBV3-1; d_call: NA; cdr3_nt: TGTGCCAGCAGCCATCCCCGCGGCGAGCAGTACTTC; cdr3_aa: CASSHPRGEQYF
clone_size: many; j_call: TRBJ1-4; v_call: TRBV20-1; d_call: TRBD1; cdr3_nt: TGCAGTGCTACGGGACAGGAGCAGGCAAAACTGTTTTTT; cdr3_aa: CSATGQEQAKLFF
clone_size: few; j_call: TRBJ2-7; v_call: TRBV5-1; d_call: NA; cdr3_nt: TGCGTCAGCAGCTGGGGTGGGACTGCCTCCTACGAGCAGTACTTC; cdr3_aa: CVSSWGGTASYEQYF
clone_size: NA; j_call: TRBJ2-1; v_call: TRBV12-3/TRBV12-4; d_call: TRBD1; cdr3_nt: TGTGCCAGCAGTCCCAGGACAGGGGGCTTGGATGAGCAGTTCTTC; cdr3_aa: CASSPRTGGLDEQFF
clone_size: few; j_call: TRBJ1-1; v_call: TRBV12-3/TRBV12-4; d_call: NA; cdr3_nt: TGTGCCAGCAGTTTAGCCAGGCGGAGGGAAGCTTTCTTT; cdr3_aa: CASSLARRREAFF
clone_size: few; j_call: TRBJ2-5; v_call: TRBV24-1; d_call: NA; cdr3_nt: TGTGCCACCAGTGATGCCGGGACGAACGCCTTGCAAGAGACCCAGTACTTC; cdr3_aa: CATSDAGTNALQETQYF
clone_size: NA; j_call: TRBJ2-4; v_call: TRBV10-3; d_call: NA; cdr3_nt: TGTGCCATCTCAAGTGAGGGGGGACTAATAAAAAACATTCAGTACTTC; cdr3_aa: CAISSEGGLIKNIQYF
clone_size: NA; j_call: TRBJ2-7; v_call: TRBV13; d_call: TRBD2; cdr3_nt: TGTGCCAGCGGGTTCTCGGGACTAGCGGGATACGAGCAGTACTTC; cdr3_aa: CASGFSGLAGYEQYF
clone_size: few; j_call: TRBJ2-1; v_call: TRBV24-1; d_call: NA; cdr3_nt: TGTGCCACCAGTGATCCCTACTACAATGAGCAGTTCTTC; cdr3_aa: CATSDPYYNEQFF
clone_size: NA; j_call: TRBJ2-3; v_call: TRBV12-3/TRBV12-4; d_call: TRBD2; cdr3_nt: TGTGCCAGCAGTTTTCTCGGGACTAGCGGGAGTATAGATACGCAGTATTTT; cdr3_aa: CASSFLGTSGSIDTQYF